This T cell receptor (beta chain) was identified during a study of CD8+ T cells in alopecia areata. Study-wide context: The duration of tofacitinib was 6 to 18 months, with 6 months off drug afterward.

Germline CDR1 is PRHDT and CDR2 is FYEKMQ (reference sequence). This CDR3 region has 14 residues. With 0 bases removed from V and 2 bases from J, the gap between germline ends came to 8 bases. RNA extraction was followed by reverse transcription into cDNA, which acted as the sequencing template. TCRdb keeps only in-frame clones here, not all; method: immunoSEQ multiplex PCR. This table has approximately 59,000 clones, approximately 45% appearing once. V and J are TRBV13 and TRBJ2-7; D gene uncertain. The TCR comes from a human donor with alopecia areata. Source: CD8+ T cells sorted from blood, taken at week 0. The CDR3 DNA reads as TGTGCCAGCAGCTTAGGGCTAAAACCCTACGAGCAGTACTTC. It specifies CASSLGLKPYEQYF.